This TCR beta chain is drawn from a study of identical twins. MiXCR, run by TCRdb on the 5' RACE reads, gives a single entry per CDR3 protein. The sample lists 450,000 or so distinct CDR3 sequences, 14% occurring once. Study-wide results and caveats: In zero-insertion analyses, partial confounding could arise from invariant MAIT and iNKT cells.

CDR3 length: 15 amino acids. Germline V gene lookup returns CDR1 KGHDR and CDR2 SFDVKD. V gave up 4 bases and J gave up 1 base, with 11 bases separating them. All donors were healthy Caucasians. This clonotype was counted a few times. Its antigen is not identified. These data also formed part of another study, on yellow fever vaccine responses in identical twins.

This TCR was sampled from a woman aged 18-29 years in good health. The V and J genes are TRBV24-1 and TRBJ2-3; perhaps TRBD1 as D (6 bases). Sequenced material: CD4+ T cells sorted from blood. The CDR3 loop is CATSDEDRRTDTQYF. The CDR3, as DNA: TGTGCCACCAGTGACGAGGACAGACGCACAGATACGCAGTATTTT.